One sample yielded the 29 T cell receptor beta chains listed below, sequenced in a study of identical twins. MiXCR, applied by TCRdb to the 5' RACE reads, yields one record per CDR3 protein. This table holds more than 250,000 distinct CDR3 sequences, around 8.8% found once. A further study also used this sample, focusing on yellow fever vaccine responses in identical twins.

Sequences were obtained from memory (CD45RO+) T cells sorted from blood. Every receptor here comes from a woman aged 18-29 years in good health.

The chain links TRBV11-2 to TRBJ2-1; TRBD1 aligns across 10 bases. Germline V CDR1 and CDR2: SGHAT, FQNNGV. This CDR3 comprises 16 residues. J was trimmed by 5 bases and V by 4 bases; bases with no gene match: 8. The CDR3 sequence: CASSSQTGTGDNEQFF. The CDR3 DNA reads as TGTGCCAGCAGCTCCCAAACCGGGACAGGGGACAATGAGCAGTTCTTC. Complete variable domain (other parts from reference TRBV11-2 and TRBJ2-1): EAGVAQSPRYKIIEKRQSVAFWCNPISGHATLYWYQQILGQGPKLLIQFQNNGVVDDSQLPKDRFSAERLKGVDSTLKIQPAKLEDSAVYLCASSSQTGTGDNEQFFGPGTRLTVL.

The table lists this clonotype with many counts. The V gene is TRBV9, the J gene TRBJ2-1; perhaps TRBD1 as D (6 bases). The V end was cut by 0 bases, the J end by 10 bases, with 17 bases between. This CDR3 comprises 15 residues. Germline V gene sequence: CDR1 SGDLS, CDR2 YYNGEE. In DNA, the CDR3 is TGTGCCAGCAGCGTAGAGGGCAGGGGCCTTCGAGAGCAGTTCTTC. It specifies CASSVEGRGLREQFF.

Many counts were recorded for this clonotype. The rearrangement uses TRBV12-3 or TRBV12-4 and TRBJ1-6; tentative D call: TRBD1 (5 bases). The CDR3 is 14 amino acids. The germline V and J ends were trimmed by 2 bases and 7 bases, with 9 bases remaining between them. This chain's CDR3 is CASSLLGGNSPLHF. In DNA, the CDR3 is TGTGCCAGCAGTTTACTGGGGGGGAATTCACCCCTCCACTTT.

This clonotype came up many times. The CDR3 loop is CASSDLDPTDTQYF. CDR3 coding DNA: TGTGCCAGCAGTGACCTAGATCCAACAGATACGCAGTATTTT. The chain combines TRBV6-1 with TRBJ2-3; D gene unclear. The germline V gene has CDR1 MNHNS and CDR2 SASEGT. Deletions cut 3 bases from V and 3 bases from J, with 10 bases between. This CDR3 has 14 amino acids.

The table lists this clonotype with a few counts. Here the CDR3 reads CSASGASGGPEQFF. The CDR3, as DNA: TGCAGTGCTAGTGGGGCTAGCGGCGGGCCAGAGCAGTTCTTC. The rearrangement joins TRBV20-1 to TRBJ2-1; 7 nucleotides line up with TRBD2. This CDR3 is 14 amino acids long. Germline V gene data show CDR1 as DFQATT and CDR2 as SNEGSKA (reference sequence). Trimming removed 3 bases from V and 10 bases from J; junction bases left unmatched: 12.

The chain joins TRBV20-1 to TRBJ2-1, with D possibly matching TRBD2 (6 bases). V lost 5 bases to trimming and J lost 9 bases, with 20 bases between them. CDR1 and CDR2 from the germline V gene are DFQATT and SNEGSKA (reference sequence). The CDR3 extends over 14 amino acids. DNA of the CDR3: TGCAGTGCTTCTACCCCCCGGGCGGGGTCTGAGCAGTTCTTC. Protein sequence: CSASTPRAGSEQFF.

The chain employs TRBV9 and TRBJ2-1; 9 bases are a match to TRBD2. V lost 0 bases, J lost 9 bases, and 1 base stayed unmatched. CDR3 length equals 13 residues. The germline gives CDR1 SGDLS, CDR2 YYNGEE. CDR3 region: CASSVELAGEQFF. The CDR3, as DNA: TGTGCCAGCAGCGTAGAACTAGCGGGTGAGCAGTTCTTC.

This clonotype was observed many times. The gene calls are TRBV12-3 or TRBV12-4 and TRBJ2-7; D ambiguous. With 3 bases removed from V and 1 base from J, the gap between germline ends came to 7 bases. This CDR3 is built from 13 residues. The CDR3 coding sequence is TGTGCCAGCAGTTTGTCTCTATCCTACGAGCAGTACTTC. As protein: CASSLSLSYEQYF.

The V gene is TRBV4-2, the J gene TRBJ1-6; 7 positions agree with TRBD1. Germline-derived CDR1 and CDR2 are LGHNA and YNFKEQ. The CDR3 extends over 16 amino acids. The J segment lost 6 bases and the V segment lost 2 bases, leaving 7 bases of the junction unmatched. CDR3 loop: CASSQLHGTANSPLHF. In nucleotides, the CDR3 is TGTGCCAGCAGCCAACTTCACGGGACAGCTAATTCACCCCTCCACTTT.

The genes are TRBV5-6 and TRBJ1-4; no firm D call. V was shortened by 4 bases and J by 8 bases, with 15 bases between the two germline ends. This CDR3 comprises 14 residues. Germline loops: CDR1 SGHDT, CDR2 YYEEEE. The CDR3 region is CASSALRMGEKLFF. The CDR3, as DNA: TGTGCCAGCAGCGCGTTACGGATGGGGGAAAAACTGTTTTTT. Based on the CDR3 plus reference TRBV5-6 and TRBJ1-4, the full variable domain is DAGVTQSPTHLIKTRGQQVTLRCSPKSGHDTVSWYQQALGQGPQFIFQYYEEEERQRGNFPDRFSGHQFPNYSSELNVNALLLGDSALYLCASSALRMGEKLFFGSGTQLSVL.

This clonotype was seen ten or more times. V usage is TRBV15 and J usage is TRBJ2-1, with 12 positions matching TRBD2. This CDR3 has 15 amino acids. CDR1 is LNHNV and CDR2 is YYDKDF in the germline V gene (reference sequence). Germline trimming cut 5 bases from V and 5 bases from J; bases unmatched to any gene: 4. The CDR3 spells CATSRPSGGDNEQFF. The DNA of the CDR3 is TGTGCCACCAGCCGACCTAGCGGGGGGGACAATGAGCAGTTCTTC.

The rearrangement links TRBV6-1 to TRBJ1-1; 7 bases map to TRBD1. The germline CDR1 and CDR2 sequences are MNHNS and SASEGT. The CDR3 spans 18 residues. The J segment lost 1 base and the V segment lost 5 bases, leaving 16 bases of the junction unmatched. CDR3 sequence reads: CASSRGTESDVWNTEAFF. CDR3 nucleotides: TGTGCCAGCAGTCGCGGGACAGAGTCCGATGTTTGGAACACTGAAGCTTTCTTT.

This sequence joins TRBV6-1 and TRBJ2-7, with D possibly being TRBD2 (5 bases). V dropped 4 bases and J dropped 1 base, with 11 bases sitting between them. CDR3 length: 14 residues. CDR1 is MNHNS, CDR2 SASEGT, per germline. This CDR3 reads CASSGTERSYEQYF. The CDR3 bases are TGTGCCAGCAGTGGGACTGAAAGATCCTACGAGCAGTACTTC.

This clonotype was seen a handful of times. The chain employs TRBV2 and TRBJ2-7; D is uncertain. The CDR3 loop spans 11 amino acids. The V and J ends lost 7 bases and 4 bases respectively, with 8 bases between them. Germline CDR1 is SNHLY and CDR2 is FYNNEI. The CDR3 protein is CASNVGYEQYF. In nucleotides, the CDR3 is TGTGCCAGCAATGTAGGATACGAGCAGTACTTC.

This clonotype was observed at least ten times. The chain has TRBV20-1 and TRBJ1-1, with D unresolved. V was shortened by 0 bases and J by 5 bases, with 10 bases between the two germline ends. The CDR3 runs 13 residues. Germline values: CDR1 DFQATT, CDR2 SNEGSKA (reference sequence). The chain's CDR3 is CSARDMRETEAFF. The CDR3 DNA sequence: TGCAGTGCTAGAGATATGAGGGAGACTGAAGCTTTCTTT.

This clonotype occurred a few times. The chain carries TRBV5-5 and TRBJ2-4; D may match TRBD1 or TRBD2 (5 bases each). Germline CDR1 SGHKS, CDR2 YYEKEE (reference sequence). V lost 4 bases, J lost 3 bases, and 11 bases lay in between. CDR3 length equals 14 residues. CDR3 residues: CASSEGTSKNIQYF. The CDR3 bases are TGTGCCAGCAGCGAAGGGACCAGCAAAAACATTCAGTACTTC.

In this sample, this clonotype turned up many times. CDR3 loop: CSASSVILTYEQYV. In DNA, the CDR3 is TGCAGTGCTAGTTCCGTAATTCTTACCTACGAGCAGTACGTC. The chain uses TRBV20-1 and TRBJ2-7; no definite D call. The V end lost 3 bases, the J end lost 2 bases, and 14 bases lay between the germline ends. CDR1 is DFQATT and CDR2 is SNEGSKA in the germline V gene (reference sequence). CDR3 size: 14 residues.

The CDR3 DNA follows: TGTGCCAGCCAGGCAGGTGGCGGAGAGACCCAGTACTTC. Protein product: CASQAGGGETQYF. V is TRBV28 and J is TRBJ2-5; D remains ambiguous. Trimming removed 8 bases at V and 4 bases at J, with 14 bases between. Germline V gene lookup returns CDR1 MDHEN and CDR2 SYDVKM. This CDR3 contains 13 residues.

This clonotype was recorded many times. The rearrangement links TRBV6-1 to TRBJ1-4; tentative D call: TRBD1 (5 bases). V was cut by 1 base and J by 2 bases, with 20 bases left in between. This CDR3 is 19 amino acids long. Germline V lookup: CDR1 MNHNS, CDR2 SASEGT. Here the CDR3 reads CASSEDTASGVGTNEKLFF. CDR3 in DNA: TGTGCCAGCAGTGAAGATACCGCTTCGGGGGTAGGGACTAATGAAAAACTGTTTTTT.

This clonotype was detected a few times. This chain uses TRBV6-1 with TRBJ1-4; 9 bases map to TRBD1. Trimming removed 3 bases from V and 8 bases from J; junction bases left unmatched: 7. Per germline, CDR1 MNHNS and CDR2 SASEGT. The CDR3 has 15 amino acids. CDR3 nucleotide sequence: TGTGCCAGCAGTGATCGCGGGACAGGGAAAGAAAAACTGTTTTTT. It yields the protein CASSDRGTGKEKLFF.

This clonotype was picked up many times. The chain couples TRBV6-2 or TRBV6-3 to TRBJ2-3; the D gene is possibly TRBD2 (5 bases). From germline, CDR1 is MNHEY and CDR2 SVGEGT. V lost 5 bases, J lost 0 bases, and 9 bases lay in between. CDR3 length: 14 amino acids. The CDR3 bases are TGTGCCAGCAGTCTAGCCGCTAGCACAGATACGCAGTATTTT. Amino acids: CASSLAASTDTQYF.

This clonotype occurred a few times. This chain uses TRBV4-1 with TRBJ2-7; possible D gene TRBD1, 6 bases. The CDR3 consists of 16 residues. Germline CDR1 and CDR2: MGHRA and YSYEKL. V lost 1 base and J 2 bases, leaving 15 bases between the germline ends. The CDR3 DNA reads as TGCGCCAGCAGCCAAGTCGACAGGTCCAATACCTACGAGCAGTACTTC. Translation: CASSQVDRSNTYEQYF.

Ten or more counts support this clonotype. This chain uses TRBV5-6 with TRBJ2-5; TRBD1 matches 9 bases. J was trimmed by 2 bases and V by 4 bases; bases with no gene match: 3. CDR1 is SGHDT, CDR2 YYEEEE, per germline. There are 14 residues in the CDR3. The CDR3, as DNA: TGTGCCAGCAGCGGGACAGGGAGGCAAGAGACCCAGTACTTC. This encodes CASSGTGRQETQYF.

This clonotype has at least ten counts. The chain combines TRBV20-1 with TRBJ2-7; 8 bases agree with TRBD1. Germline CDR1 and CDR2: DFQATT and SNEGSKA (reference sequence). The CDR3 is 18 residues long. J was trimmed by 2 bases and V by 1 base; bases with no gene match: 16. The CDR3 region is CSARAPKPDQGAPYEQYF. CDR3 bases: TGCAGTGCTAGAGCCCCGAAGCCCGACCAGGGGGCTCCCTACGAGCAGTACTTC.

This clonotype was recorded many times. The V gene is TRBV7-9, the J gene TRBJ2-3; D is unclear. Per the germline V gene, CDR1 is SEHNR and CDR2 is FQNEAQ (reference sequence). Between the trimmed V and J ends, which lost 1 base and 4 bases, there was a span of 9 bases. CDR3 length: 14 amino acids. The CDR3 DNA reads as TGTGCCAGCAGCTTAGATCTGTCATCAGATACGCAGTATTTT. As protein: CASSLDLSSDTQYF.

The CDR3 loop reads CASSVLGRIFLAAKNIQYF. Here the CDR3 DNA reads TGTGCCAGCAGTGTCTTGGGACGGATCTTCTTAGCGGCCAAAAACATTCAGTACTTC. V is TRBV6-4 and J is TRBJ2-4; possibly TRBD1 or TRBD2 for D (5 bases each). V was clipped by 4 bases and J by 1 base, with 23 bases between them. CDR1 and CDR2 (germline): MRHNA, SNTAGT. The CDR3 has 19 amino acids.

This clonotype has a handful of counts. The V call is TRBV7-9, the J call TRBJ1-1; 11 positions agree with TRBD1. This CDR3 comprises 16 residues. Germline loops: CDR1 SEHNR, CDR2 FQNEAQ (reference sequence). J gave up 5 bases and V 5 bases, and 10 bases lay outside the gene matches. The CDR3 region is CASSQPRTGGATEAFF. DNA of the CDR3: TGTGCCAGCAGCCAACCTAGGACAGGGGGCGCGACTGAAGCTTTCTTT.

This clonotype was recorded a few times. The chain combines TRBV4-2 with TRBJ2-1, with D possibly matching TRBD2 (6 bases). V gave up 0 bases and J gave up 6 bases, with 15 bases separating them. The germline gives CDR1 LGHNA, CDR2 YNFKEQ. This CDR3 spans 16 amino acids. The CDR3 protein is CASSQDLAGSGNEQFF. The CDR3 DNA reads as TGTGCCAGCAGCCAAGATCTGGCGGGATCTGGCAATGAGCAGTTCTTC.

This clonotype was seen at least ten times. The chain is built from TRBV11-1 and TRBJ2-1; D is undetermined. In germline, CDR1 is SGHAT, CDR2 FQDESV (reference sequence). This CDR3 contains 14 residues. V was clipped by 2 bases and J by 9 bases, with 14 bases between them. CDR3 loop: CASSLNSIQFEQFF. DNA for the CDR3: TGTGCCAGCAGCTTAAATAGTATCCAGTTTGAGCAGTTCTTC. The entire variable domain, with the rest obtained from reference TRBV11-1 and TRBJ2-1, is as follows: EAEVAQSPRYKITEKSQAVAFWCDPISGHATLYWYRQILGQGPELLVQFQDESVVDDSQLPKDRFSAERLKGVDSTLKIQPAELGDSAMYLCASSLNSIQFEQFFGPGTRLTVL.